This entry lists 17 T cell receptor beta chains sequenced from one sample in a study of control samples from healthy donors and cancer patients. Generated by immunoSEQ multiplex PCR, the TCRdb table keeps only in-frame clones and is missing some. The sample lists roughly 170,000 clones, 85% to 95% occurring once. The source material was blood. These receptors originate from a young man in good health.

This clone was picked up one time. The chain links TRBV3-1 (or the pseudogene TRBV3-2) to TRBJ2-3, with a weak D call TRBD2 (6 bases). The germline V gene has CDR1 LGHDT and CDR2 YNNKEL (reference sequence). Trimming took off 3 bases at V and 3 bases at J, with 13 bases between the two ends. The CDR3 length is 15 residues. The CDR3 protein is CASSHWASATDTQYF. As DNA, the CDR3 is TGTGCCAGCAGCCATTGGGCTAGCGCAACAGATACGCAGTATTTT.

The genes are TRBV2 and TRBJ2-7; TRBD2 aligns across 11 bases. CDR1 is SNHLY, CDR2 FYNNEI, per germline. The CDR3 extends over 15 amino acids. Trimming removed 7 bases from V and 5 bases from J; junction bases left unmatched: 10. DNA for the CDR3: TGTGCCAGCACGGAATTAGCGGGGGGGCGGAACGAGCAGTACTTC. Protein sequence: CASTELAGGRNEQYF.

The chain carries TRBV6-2 or TRBV6-3 and TRBJ2-3, with TRBD2 identical over 11 bases. V dropped 4 bases and J dropped 2; count of bases not matched to a gene: 11. CDR3 size: 18 residues. Germline CDR1 reads MNHEY; CDR2 reads SVGEGT. The CDR3 nucleotides are TGTGCCAGCAGTTTCCGACCTAGCGGGGGGACGATCACAGATACGCAGTATTTT. As protein: CASSFRPSGGTITDTQYF.

The chain joins TRBV24-1 to TRBJ2-1; D possibly matches TRBD1 or TRBD2 (5 bases each). Germline-derived CDR1 and CDR2 are KGHDR and SFDVKD. The V end was cut by 7 bases, the J end by 5 bases, with 14 bases between. CDR3 length: 14 amino acids. The DNA for the CDR3 is TGTGCCACCAGCATCCCCGGGGCCGACAATGAGCAGTTCTTC. Amino acids: CATSIPGADNEQFF.

The J gene is TRBJ1-5, the V gene TRBV19, with D unclear. CDR3 length: 13 amino acids. Germline V gene lookup returns CDR1 LNHDA and CDR2 SQIVND (reference sequence). V was trimmed by 3 bases and J by 2 bases, leaving 5 bases between them. CDR3 region: CASSMGRNQPQHF. In DNA form, the CDR3 reads TGTGCCAGTAGTATGGGCCGCAATCAGCCCCAGCATTTT.

This clone came up once. This chain connects TRBV5-1 to TRBJ2-3, with D unclear. With 5 bases removed from V and 2 bases from J, the gap between germline ends came to 12 bases. There are 14 residues in the CDR3. Germline lookup yields CDR1 SGHRS and CDR2 YFSETQ. This CDR3 is CASRTLGNTDTQYF. The CDR3 nucleotides read TGCGCCAGCAGGACCCTTGGAAACACAGATACGCAGTATTTT. The whole variable domain, remainder taken from reference TRBV5-1 and TRBJ2-3, is KAGVTQTPRYLIKTRGQQVTLSCSPISGHRSVSWYQQTPGQGLQFLFEYFSETQRNKGNFPGRFSGRQFSNSRSEMNVSTLELGDSALYLCASRTLGNTDTQYFGPGTRLTVL.

This chain connects TRBV3-1 (or the pseudogene TRBV3-2) to TRBJ1-4, with 7 bases identical to TRBD1. The trim removed 4 bases at V and 0 bases at J, leaving 8 bases unmatched. Germline V gene data show CDR1 as LGHDT and CDR2 as YNNKEL (reference sequence). The CDR3 contains 17 residues. CDR3 residues: CASSLRQGGPTNEKLFF. The CDR3 DNA sequence: TGTGCCAGCAGCCTCCGACAGGGAGGTCCAACTAATGAAAAACTGTTTTTT.

The chain recombines TRBV4-1 with TRBJ1-1; 10 positions match TRBD1. Germline V lookup: CDR1 MGHRA, CDR2 YSYEKL. The CDR3 sequence is 17 residues long. Unmatched junction bases numbered 8, after V lost 4 bases and J lost 0 bases. The CDR3 reads CASSRFGQGVMNTEAFF. The CDR3 nucleotides read TGCGCCAGCAGCCGATTCGGACAGGGGGTTATGAACACTGAAGCTTTCTTT.

The rearrangement links TRBV7-9 to TRBJ2-7, with 7 nucleotides matching TRBD1. Trimming removed 1 base from V and 5 bases from J; junction bases left unmatched: 11. Germline assignment: CDR1 SEHNR and CDR2 FQNEAQ (reference sequence). The CDR3 spans 16 residues. CDR3: CASSLGSQGEVDEQYF. The CDR3 nucleotides read TGTGCCAGCAGCTTAGGGTCCCAGGGGGAAGTAGACGAGCAGTACTTC.

The V gene is TRBV19, the J gene TRBJ1-5, with D perhaps matching TRBD1 (5 bases). Per germline, CDR1 LNHDA and CDR2 SQIVND (reference sequence). Trimming removed 2 bases at V and 6 bases at J, with 17 bases between. The CDR3 runs 16 residues. CDR3 sequence: CASSIRDGKSGQPQHF. The CDR3 DNA sequence: TGTGCCAGTAGTATACGGGACGGGAAAAGCGGTCAGCCCCAGCATTTT.

V usage is TRBV6-5 and J usage is TRBJ1-1; 7 nucleotides align to TRBD1. The CDR3 is made up of 15 amino acids. Germline assignment: CDR1 MNHEY and CDR2 SVGAGI. V shed 6 bases, J shed 6 bases, and the junction held 13 bases outside the gene matches. This CDR3 reads CASRYLSGGFAEAFF. DNA for the CDR3: TGTGCCAGCAGATACCTTTCAGGGGGGTTCGCTGAAGCTTTCTTT.

The chain has TRBV5-4 and TRBJ1-4; 7 bases agree with TRBD1. Germline CDR1 and CDR2: SGHNT and YYREEE (reference sequence). The ends lost 4 bases at V and 2 bases at J; junction bases unmatched: 8. The CDR3 contains 16 residues. Here the CDR3 reads CASSVYTGDTNEKLFF. CDR3 coding DNA: TGTGCCAGCAGCGTCTATACAGGGGATACTAATGAAAAACTGTTTTTT.

The rearrangement joins TRBV5-1 to TRBJ1-6; maybe TRBD1 (5 bases). V lost 4 bases and J lost 8, with 16 bases in between. The CDR3 has 15 amino acids. Germline V gene lookup returns CDR1 SGHRS and CDR2 YFSETQ. The CDR3 DNA reads TGCGCCAGCAGCGGGACGACTGGGAGGGATTCACCCCTCCACTTT. Protein product: CASSGTTGRDSPLHF.

The chain carries TRBV11-2 and TRBJ1-6; no definite D call. Germline V gene lookup returns CDR1 SGHAT and CDR2 FQNNGV. Trimming shortened V by 3 bases and J by 5 bases, and 2 bases separated the two germline ends. This CDR3 contains 12 residues. The CDR3 loop reads CASSFNNSPLHF. The CDR3 DNA sequence: TGTGCCAGCAGCTTTAATAATTCACCCCTCCACTTT.

The V gene is TRBV7-3, the J gene TRBJ2-3, with a tentative D call TRBD2 (7 bases). Per the germline V gene, CDR1 is SGHTA and CDR2 is FQGTGA. Trimming cost V 5 bases and J 2 bases, with 14 bases left between them. This CDR3 has 15 residues. The CDR3 DNA reads TGTGCCAGCAGCCTCTTGGGGGGGGCCACAGATACGCAGTATTTT. It codes for CASSLLGGATDTQYF.

This clone showed up just once. The genes are TRBV18 and TRBJ1-2; no definite D call. Trimming pared 6 bases from V and 0 bases from J, leaving 5 bases between. Per germline, CDR1 KGHSH and CDR2 LQKENI. CDR3 length equals 12 residues. The CDR3 loop is CASSPANYGYTF. For the CDR3, the DNA is TGTGCCAGCTCCCCTGCTAACTATGGCTACACCTTC.

The chain joins TRBV5-1 to TRBJ2-1, with a tentative D call TRBD1 (6 bases). The germline V and J ends were trimmed by 5 bases and 0 bases, with 12 bases remaining between them. The germline V gene encodes CDR1 SGHRS and CDR2 YFSETQ. The CDR3 sequence is 15 residues long. CDR3 sequence (DNA): TGCGCCAGCAGTTCACAGGGATCCTCCTACAATGAGCAGTTCTTC. Its translation is CASSSQGSSYNEQFF.